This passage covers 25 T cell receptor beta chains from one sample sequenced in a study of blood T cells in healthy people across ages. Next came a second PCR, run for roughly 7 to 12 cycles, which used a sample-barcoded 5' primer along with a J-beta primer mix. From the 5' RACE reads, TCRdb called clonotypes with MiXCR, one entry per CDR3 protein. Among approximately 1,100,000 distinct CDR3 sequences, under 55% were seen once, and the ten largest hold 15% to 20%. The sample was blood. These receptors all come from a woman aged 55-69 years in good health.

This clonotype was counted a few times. The CDR3 sequence is CSARDPGISYNEQFF. DNA of the CDR3: TGCAGTGCTAGAGATCCGGGGATCTCCTACAATGAGCAGTTCTTC. The V and J genes are TRBV20-1 and TRBJ2-1; D may be TRBD2 (5 bases). Trimming shortened V by 0 bases and J by 0 bases, and 9 bases separated the two germline ends. The CDR3 extends over 15 amino acids. Looked up from germline, CDR1 is DFQATT and CDR2 is SNEGSKA (reference sequence).

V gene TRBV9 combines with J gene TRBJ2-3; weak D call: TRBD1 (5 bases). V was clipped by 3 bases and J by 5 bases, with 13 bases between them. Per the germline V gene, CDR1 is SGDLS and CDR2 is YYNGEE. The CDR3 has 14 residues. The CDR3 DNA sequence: TGTGCCAGCAGCGCGTCATCAGGGAAAGATACGCAGTATTTT. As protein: CASSASSGKDTQYF.

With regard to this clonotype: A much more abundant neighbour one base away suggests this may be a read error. CDR3 region: CASSLRHRQRNEQYF. CDR3 nucleotide sequence: TGTGCCAGCAGTTTAAGGCATCGACAGCGAAATGAGCAGTACTTC. V is TRBV6-9 and J is TRBJ2-1, with D maybe TRBD1 (5 bases). The DNA end lines up better with TRBJ2-7; the J call may be wrong. Germline V gene data show CDR1 as MNHGY and CDR2 as SVAAGI. This CDR3 region has 15 residues.

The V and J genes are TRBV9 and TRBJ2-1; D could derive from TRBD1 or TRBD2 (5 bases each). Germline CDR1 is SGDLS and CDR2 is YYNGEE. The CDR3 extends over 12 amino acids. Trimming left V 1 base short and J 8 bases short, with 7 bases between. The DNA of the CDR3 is TGTGCCAGCAGCGTAAGAGGGGATGAGCAGTTCTTC. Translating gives CASSVRGDEQFF.

CDR3 protein: CASRRQAESWATDTQYF. The CDR3 DNA sequence: TGTGCCAGCAGGAGGCAAGCCGAAAGCTGGGCCACAGATACGCAGTATTTT. The V and J genes are TRBV27 and TRBJ2-3; D is undetermined. The CDR3 sequence is 17 residues long. V was cut by 6 bases and J by 2 bases, with 21 bases left in between. Germline CDR1 is MNHEY and CDR2 is SMNVEV (reference sequence).

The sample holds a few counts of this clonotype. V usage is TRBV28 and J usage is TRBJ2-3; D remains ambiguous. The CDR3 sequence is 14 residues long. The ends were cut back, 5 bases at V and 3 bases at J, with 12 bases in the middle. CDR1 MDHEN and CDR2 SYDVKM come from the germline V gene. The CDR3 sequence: CASSPLVETDTQYF. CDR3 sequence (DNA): TGTGCCAGCAGTCCCTTGGTTGAGACAGATACGCAGTATTTT.

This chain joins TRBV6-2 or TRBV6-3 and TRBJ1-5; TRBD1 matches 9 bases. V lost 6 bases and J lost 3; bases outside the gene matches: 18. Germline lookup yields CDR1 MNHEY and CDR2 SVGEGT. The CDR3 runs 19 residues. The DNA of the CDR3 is TGTGCCAGCAGACCACTCATACGTCCGGGACAGGGAATCAATCAGCCCCAGCATTTT. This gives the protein CASRPLIRPGQGINQPQHF.

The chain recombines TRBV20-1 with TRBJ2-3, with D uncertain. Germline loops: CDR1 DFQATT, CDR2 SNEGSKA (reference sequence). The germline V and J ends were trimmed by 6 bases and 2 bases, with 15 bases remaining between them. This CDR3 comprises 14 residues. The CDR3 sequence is CSAAAPTHTDTQYF. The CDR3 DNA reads TGCAGTGCCGCTGCCCCAACGCACACAGATACGCAGTATTTT.

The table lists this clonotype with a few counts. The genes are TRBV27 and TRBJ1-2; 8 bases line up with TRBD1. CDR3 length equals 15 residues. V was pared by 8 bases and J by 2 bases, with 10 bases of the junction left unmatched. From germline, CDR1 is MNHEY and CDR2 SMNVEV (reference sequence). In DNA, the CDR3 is TGTGCCAGCTCGTACCAGGGGGCGCCCAACTATGGCTACACCTTC. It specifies CASSYQGAPNYGYTF.

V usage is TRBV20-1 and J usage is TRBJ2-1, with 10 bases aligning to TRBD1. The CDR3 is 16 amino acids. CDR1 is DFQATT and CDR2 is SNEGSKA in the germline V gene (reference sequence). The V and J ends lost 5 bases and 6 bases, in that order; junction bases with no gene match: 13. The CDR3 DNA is TGCAGTGCTGCCCCGACAGGGGGCGACCCCAGCAATGAGCAGTTCTTC. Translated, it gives CSAAPTGGDPSNEQFF.

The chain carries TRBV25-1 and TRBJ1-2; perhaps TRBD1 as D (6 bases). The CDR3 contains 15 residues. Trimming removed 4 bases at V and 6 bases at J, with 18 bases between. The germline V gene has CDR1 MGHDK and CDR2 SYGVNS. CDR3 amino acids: CASSGRQESFHGYTF. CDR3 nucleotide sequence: TGTGCCAGCAGTGGCCGACAGGAGAGCTTCCATGGCTACACCTTC.

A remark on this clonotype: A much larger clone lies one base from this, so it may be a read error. The CDR3 DNA follows: TGTGCCAGCAGTGTTCGGGAGGGCGGCGAGCAGTACTTC. It translates to CASSVREGGEQYF. V gene TRBV27 combines with J gene TRBJ2-4, with TRBD2 identical over 8 bases. The closer fit of TRBJ2-7 to the DNA end suggests the J call may be wrong. This CDR3 contains 13 residues. In germline, CDR1 is MNHEY, CDR2 SMNVEV (reference sequence).

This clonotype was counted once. CDR3 nucleotides: TGTGCCAGCAGTTTAAAAAGGGGGAGCACCGGGGAGCTGTTTTTT. It is translated as CASSLKRGSTGELFF. The V call is TRBV27, the J call TRBJ2-2, with a possible D match to TRBD1 (6 bases). CDR1 MNHEY and CDR2 SMNVEV come from the germline V gene (reference sequence). The CDR3 loop spans 15 amino acids. The V gene lost 2 bases and the J gene lost 4 bases, with 11 bases spanning the gap.

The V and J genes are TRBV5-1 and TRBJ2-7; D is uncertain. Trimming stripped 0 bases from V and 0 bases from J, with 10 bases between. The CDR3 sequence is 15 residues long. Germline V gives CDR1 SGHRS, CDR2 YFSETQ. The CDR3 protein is CASSLVTPSSYEQYF. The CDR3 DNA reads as TGCGCCAGCAGCTTGGTGACTCCAAGCTCCTACGAGCAGTACTTC.

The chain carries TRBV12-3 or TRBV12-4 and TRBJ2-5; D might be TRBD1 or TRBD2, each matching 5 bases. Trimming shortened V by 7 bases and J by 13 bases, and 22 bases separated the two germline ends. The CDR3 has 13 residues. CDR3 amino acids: CASTLMGVNERYF. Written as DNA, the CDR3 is TGTGCCAGCACCCTGATGGGGGTAAATGAGCGGTACTTC.

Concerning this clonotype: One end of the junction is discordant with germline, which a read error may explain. CDR3 residues: CASGGPGYGHTF. The CDR3 DNA follows: TGTGCCAGCGGGGGACCGGGGTATGGCCACACCTTC. The J gene is TRBJ1-2, the V gene TRBV25-1; tentatively, D is TRBD1 (5 bases). CDR1 is MGHDK, CDR2 SYGVNS, per germline. The CDR3 covers 12 residues.

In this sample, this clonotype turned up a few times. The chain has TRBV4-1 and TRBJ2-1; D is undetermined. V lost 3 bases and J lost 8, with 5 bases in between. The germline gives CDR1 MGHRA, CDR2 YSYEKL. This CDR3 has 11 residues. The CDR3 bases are TGCGCCAGCAGCCAGTACGATGAGCAGTTCTTC. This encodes CASSQYDEQFF.

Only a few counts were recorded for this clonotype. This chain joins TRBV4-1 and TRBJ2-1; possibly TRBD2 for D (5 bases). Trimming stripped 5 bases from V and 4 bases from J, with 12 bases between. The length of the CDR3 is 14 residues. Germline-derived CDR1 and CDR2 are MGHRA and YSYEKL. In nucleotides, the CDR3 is TGCGCCAGCAGCGTCCAGCGGTTATACAATGAGCAGTTCTTC. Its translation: CASSVQRLYNEQFF.

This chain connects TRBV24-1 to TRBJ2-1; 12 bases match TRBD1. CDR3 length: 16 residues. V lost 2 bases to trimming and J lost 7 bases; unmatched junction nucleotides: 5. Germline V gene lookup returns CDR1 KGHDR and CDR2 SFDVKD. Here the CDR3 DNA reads TGTGCCACCAGTGATTCAGGGGACAGGGGGCGGAATGAGCAGTTCTTC. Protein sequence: CATSDSGDRGRNEQFF.

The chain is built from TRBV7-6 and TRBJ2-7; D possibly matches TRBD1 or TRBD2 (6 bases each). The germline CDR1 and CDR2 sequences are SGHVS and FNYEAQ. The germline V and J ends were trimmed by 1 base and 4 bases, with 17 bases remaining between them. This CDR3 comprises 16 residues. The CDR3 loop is CASSLGSTGTVYEQYF. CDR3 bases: TGTGCCAGCAGCTTAGGTTCTACAGGGACTGTTTACGAGCAGTACTTC.

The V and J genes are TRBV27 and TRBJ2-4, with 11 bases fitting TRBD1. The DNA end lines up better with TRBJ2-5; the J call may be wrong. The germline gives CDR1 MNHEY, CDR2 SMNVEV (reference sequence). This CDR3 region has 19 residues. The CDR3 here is CASSLSFSQGQGDFGTQYF. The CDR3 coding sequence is TGTGCCAGCAGTTTATCCTTTTCTCAGGGACAGGGGGATTTCGGGACCCAGTACTTC.

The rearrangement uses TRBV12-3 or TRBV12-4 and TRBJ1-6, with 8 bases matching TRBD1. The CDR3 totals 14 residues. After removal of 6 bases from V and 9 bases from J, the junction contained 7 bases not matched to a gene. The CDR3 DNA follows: TGTGCCAGCAGCAAAGGACAGGGTAGTTCACCCCTCCACTTT. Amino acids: CASSKGQGSSPLHF.

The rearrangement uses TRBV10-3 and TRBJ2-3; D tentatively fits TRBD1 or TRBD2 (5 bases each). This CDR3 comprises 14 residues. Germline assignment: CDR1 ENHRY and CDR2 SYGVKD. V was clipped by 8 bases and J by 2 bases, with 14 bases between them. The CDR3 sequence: CAIGRDGSTDTQYF. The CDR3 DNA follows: TGTGCCATCGGCCGGGACGGGTCCACAGATACGCAGTATTTT.

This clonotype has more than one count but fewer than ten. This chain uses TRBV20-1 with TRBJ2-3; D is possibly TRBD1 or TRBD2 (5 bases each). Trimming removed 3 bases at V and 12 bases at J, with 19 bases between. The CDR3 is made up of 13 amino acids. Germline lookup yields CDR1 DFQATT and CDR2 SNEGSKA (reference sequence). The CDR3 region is CSASQPGRWDQYF. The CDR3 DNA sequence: TGCAGTGCTAGTCAACCGGGACGCTGGGATCAGTATTTT.

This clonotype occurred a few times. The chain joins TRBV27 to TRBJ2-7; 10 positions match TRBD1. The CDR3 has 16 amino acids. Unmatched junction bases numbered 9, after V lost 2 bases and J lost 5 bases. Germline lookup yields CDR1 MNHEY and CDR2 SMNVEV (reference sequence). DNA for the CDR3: TGTGCCAGCAGTTTAAGGTCCGGGACAGGGGCCCACGAGCAGTACTTC. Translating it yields CASSLRSGTGAHEQYF.